The subject of this entry is one T cell receptor beta chain. Trimming pared 5 bases from V and 4 bases from J, leaving 9 bases between. The CDR3 runs 11 residues. Germline V gene lookup returns CDR1 DFQATT and CDR2 SNEGSKA (reference sequence). These data come from a study of blood T cell repertoires in COVID-19. The overall study: Collection of acute and convalescent COVID-19 samples took place in the United States, Italy and Spain. T cells, B-cell-depleted T cells, or PBMCs supplied cDNA or gDNA.

Authors' processing steps: Estimated nucleated cell counts came from reference gene primer amplification. TCRdb keeps only in-frame clones here, not all; method: immunoSEQ multiplex PCR. V, J and clone size are those of that table, while D and trimming were read from the DNA. Of about 140,000 clones in the sample, 78% were seen once. The sequence was obtained from a man aged 60-69 years who had recovered from COVID-19. This chain links TRBV20-1 with TRBJ2-7; D is undetermined. The sequenced material came from peripheral blood. In DNA, the CDR3 is TGCAGTGCTCCTACAGTTTACGAGCAGTACTTC. This sequence encodes CSAPTVYEQYF.